Listed below are T cell receptor beta chains from one sample, sequenced in a study of early T cells in non-severe SARS-CoV-2 infection. TCRdb recomputed calls from the 5' RACE reads with MiXCR, one row per CDR3 protein. This sample has tens of thousands of distinct CDR3 sequences; around 3.5% occur once, and the top ten carry less than 7%. Sequencing was done on a sample of whole blood. These receptors were obtained from an adult who was a healthcare worker with PCR-confirmed SARS-CoV-2 infection or an uninfected control (not recorded which). Each CDR3 is given with its conserved first and last residue. Size tells how often a clone was seen (once, few, many) or the class of an expanded clone, and some rows leave it out.

CASSRDRASFYEQYF TRBV5-4 many
CASSSYRGRGGYTF TRBV12-3/TRBV12-4 many
CASSGQGTGEQYF TRBV10-2 few
CASSSTGGGGELFF TRBV11-3 NA
CASSPRQGANYGYTF TRBV11-2 NA
CASSLRQGDEKLFF TRBV5-4 many
CASSLGTYGYTF TRBV5-1 NA
CASSETYPTSWAGGEQYF TRBV6-1 many
CASSLSSGGANEQFF TRBV6-5 many
CASSSPRSEQGRSYEQYF TRBV5-6 few
CSARGDLDSPLHF TRBV29-1 many
CSASSSGRRNEQYF TRBV20-1 many
CASSQKVREQYF TRBV3-1 many
CASSQLQVTSGNTIYF TRBV4-2 many
CASSLALQGAYNEQFF TRBV7-9 many
CASSLAGRMVDF TRBV12-3/TRBV12-4 many
CAIGLQYNEQFF TRBV2 many
CATSDSGPYNEQFF TRBV24-1 NA
CASSLASGGSYNEQFF TRBV12-3/TRBV12-4 NA
CASSSQGGRNTEAFF TRBV7-3 many
CASSLGSYNSPLHF TRBV7-3 medium-sized
CASSVLTQGGELFF TRBV9 many
CASSSLDRNVDEQYF TRBV19 many
CASSLDSPGEKLFF TRBV7-9 medium-sized
CASSQAGPYNSPLHF TRBV3-1 few
CARIAGAVPYEQYF TRBV28 many
CSVEYGSEQYF TRBV29-1 many
CASSRTVLYGYTF TRBV27 many
CASSLRLQNTGELFF TRBV27 many
CASRLTTDTQYF TRBV2 NA
CSARVTSGKETQYF TRBV20-1 medium-sized
CASSPLSGGPQETQYF TRBV12-3/TRBV12-4 many
CASSRYGQGTDMNTEAFF TRBV27 many
CASSWTGQSPLHF TRBV7-9 many
CASSRGQGHYGYTF TRBV7-9 many